This T cell receptor beta chain was recovered during a study of Graves' ophthalmopathy and Graves' hyperthyroidism. Notes on the study in general: Most thyroid clonotypes expanded beyond 0.001 frequency were also found in blood.

Trimming left V 0 bases short and J 1 base short, with 9 bases between. The CDR3 has 14 amino acids. Germline loops: CDR1 SQVTM, CDR2 ANQGSEA. RNA transcripts yielded amplified TCR beta CDR3 regions. The library came from an HTBI-primed first-round RT-PCR and a second-round multiplex PCR. TCRdb re-derived calls from the multiplex PCR reads in MiXCR, one entry per CDR3 protein. The data hold 200,000 to 250,000 distinct CDR3 sequences, with about 32% observed a single time. At least ten counts were recorded for this clonotype. Its antigen remains unidentified. V gene TRBV29-1 combines with J gene TRBJ2-5; D is undetermined. The receptor was derived from a man aged 45-65 years with Graves' ophthalmopathy. The sample consisted of peripheral blood. The CDR3 nucleotides are TGCAGCGTTGAAGAGGGCCGGGTCCAAGAGACCCAGTACTTC. Amino acid sequence: CSVEEGRVQETQYF.